This section outlines one T cell receptor (beta chain) sequence together with its context. The sample originates from a study of control samples from healthy donors and cancer patients. TCRdb keeps only in-frame clones here, not all; method: immunoSEQ multiplex PCR. The data show over 85,000 clones, with 70% to 90% seen just once and roughly 9.7% held by the top ten. This CDR3 comprises 13 residues. CDR1 is WSHSY, CDR2 SAAADI, per germline. V dropped 0 bases and J dropped 8 bases, with 10 bases sitting between them. The source of this sequence is a woman aged 45 to 65 with colorectal cancer. The chain joins TRBV10-2 to TRBJ1-2, with D maybe TRBD1 (5 bases). Material for sequencing was PBMCs. This CDR3 is CASSESQGRGYTF. In DNA form, the CDR3 reads TGCGCCAGCAGTGAGTCGCAGGGACGGGGCTACACCTTC.